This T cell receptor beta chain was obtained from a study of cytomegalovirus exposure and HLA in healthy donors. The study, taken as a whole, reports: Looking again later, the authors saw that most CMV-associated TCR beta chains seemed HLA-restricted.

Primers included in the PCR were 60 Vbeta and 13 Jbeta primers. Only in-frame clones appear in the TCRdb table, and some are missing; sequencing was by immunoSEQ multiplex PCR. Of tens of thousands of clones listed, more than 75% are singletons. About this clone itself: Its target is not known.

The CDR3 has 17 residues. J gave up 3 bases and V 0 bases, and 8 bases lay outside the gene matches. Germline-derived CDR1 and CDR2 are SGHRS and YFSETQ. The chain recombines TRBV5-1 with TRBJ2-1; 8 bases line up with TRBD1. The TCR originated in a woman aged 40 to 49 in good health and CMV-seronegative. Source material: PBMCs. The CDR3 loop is CASSLEPQGAGYNEQFF. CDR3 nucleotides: TGCGCCAGCAGCTTGGAACCCCAGGGGGCGGGCTACAATGAGCAGTTCTTC.